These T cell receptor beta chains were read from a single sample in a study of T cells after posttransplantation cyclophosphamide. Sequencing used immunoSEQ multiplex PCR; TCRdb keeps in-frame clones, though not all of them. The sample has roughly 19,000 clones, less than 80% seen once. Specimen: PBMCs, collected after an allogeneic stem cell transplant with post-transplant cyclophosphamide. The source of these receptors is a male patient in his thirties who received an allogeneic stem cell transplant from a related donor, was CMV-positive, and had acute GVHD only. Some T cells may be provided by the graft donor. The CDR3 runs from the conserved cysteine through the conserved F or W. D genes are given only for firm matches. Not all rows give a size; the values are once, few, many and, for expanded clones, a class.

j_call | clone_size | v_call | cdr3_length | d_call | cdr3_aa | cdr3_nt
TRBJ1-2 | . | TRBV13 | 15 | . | CASSRWTALNYGYTF | TGTGCCAGCAGCAGATGGACAGCCCTAAACTATGGCTACACCTTC
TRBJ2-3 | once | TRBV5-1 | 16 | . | CASSLGQPPSTDTQYF | TGCGCCAGCAGCTTGGGACAGCCCCCTAGCACAGATACGCAGTATTTT
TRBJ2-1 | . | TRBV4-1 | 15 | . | CASSQVSGPKNEQFF | TGCGCCAGCAGCCAGGTATCAGGTCCCAAGAATGAGCAGTTCTTC
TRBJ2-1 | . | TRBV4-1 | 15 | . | CASSQAPSRDNEQFF | TGCGCCAGCAGCCAAGCCCCCTCCAGGGACAATGAGCAGTTCTTC
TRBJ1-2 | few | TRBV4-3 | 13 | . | CASSQGQEYGYTF | TGCGCCAGCAGCCAAGGACAAGAGTATGGCTACACCTTC
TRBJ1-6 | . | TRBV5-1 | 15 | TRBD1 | CASSGTTGGYSPLHF | TGCGCCAGCAGCGGGACGACAGGGGGCTATTCACCCCTCCACTTT
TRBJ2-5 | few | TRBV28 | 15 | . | CASSKARVRKETQYF | TGTGCCAGCAGTAAAGCCAGGGTGCGTAAAGAGACCCAGTACTTC
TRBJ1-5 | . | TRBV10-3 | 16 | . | CAISESWTSSNQPQHF | TGTGCCATCAGTGAGTCCTGGACATCTAGCAATCAGCCCCAGCATTTT
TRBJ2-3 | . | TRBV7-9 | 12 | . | CASSLAGLGQYF | TGTGCCAGCAGCTTAGCGGGGCTAGGGCAGTATTTT
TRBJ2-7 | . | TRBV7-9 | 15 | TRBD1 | CASSPRWDRDYEQYF | TGTGCCAGCAGCCCCCGGTGGGACAGGGATTACGAGCAGTACTTC
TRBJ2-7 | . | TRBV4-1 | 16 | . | CASSQDPQGPWHEQYF | TGCGCCAGCAGCCAAGATCCACAGGGACCTTGGCACGAGCAGTACTTC
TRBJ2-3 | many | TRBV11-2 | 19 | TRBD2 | CASSLTKRTSGGVTDTQYF | TGTGCCAGCAGCTTAACCAAACGGACTAGCGGGGGGGTCACAGATACGCAGTATTTT
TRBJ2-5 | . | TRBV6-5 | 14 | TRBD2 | CASSYPERGETQYF | TGTGCCAGCAGTTACCCCGAGCGGGGGGAGACCCAGTACTTC
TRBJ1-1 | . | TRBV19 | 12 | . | CASQGLMAEAFF | TGTGCCAGTCAGGGGTTAATGGCTGAAGCTTTCTTT
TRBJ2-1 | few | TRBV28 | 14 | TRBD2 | CASRASGYYNEQFF | TGTGCCAGCAGGGCTAGCGGTTACTACAATGAGCAGTTCTTC
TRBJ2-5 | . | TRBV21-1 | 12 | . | CASRTGSETQYF | TGTGCCAGCCGGACAGGGTCAGAGACCCAGTACTTC
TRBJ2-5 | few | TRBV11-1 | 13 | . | CASSIGSQETQYF | TGTGCCAGCAGCATCGGGAGCCAAGAGACCCAGTACTTC
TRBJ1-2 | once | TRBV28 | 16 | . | CASSLGAGGANYGYTF | TGTGCCAGCAGTTTGGGGGCGGGGGGCGCTAACTATGGCTACACCTTC
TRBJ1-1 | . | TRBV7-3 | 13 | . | CASSLSPDTEAFF | TGTGCCAGCAGCTTATCCCCGGACACTGAAGCTTTCTTT